Below, 18 T cell receptor beta chains from the same sample are listed, as sequenced in a study of T cell changes during pregnancy in multiple sclerosis. The data were produced by immunoSEQ multiplex PCR, yet TCRdb's version contains in-frame clones alone and is incomplete. Among roughly 39,000 clones listed, about 90% were seen once. This sample comprised CD4+ T cells from peripheral blood mononuclear cells, obtained after pregnancy. The receptors originated from a female donor in good health, enrolled as a control in a pregnancy study.

As DNA, the CDR3 is TGTGCCAGCAGCTTAGCGCTTCTAGGAGTTGAGCAGTTCTTC. Translation: CASSLALLGVEQFF. V gene TRBV7-8 combines with J gene TRBJ2-1; D ambiguous. The CDR3 spans 14 residues. Trimming cost V 0 bases and J 9 bases, with 12 bases left between them. Germline V CDR1 and CDR2: SGHVS, FQNEAQ.

The gene calls are TRBV5-1 and TRBJ2-1, with TRBD2 matching 11 bases. The CDR3 is 19 residues long. In germline, CDR1 is SGHRS, CDR2 YFSETQ. Trimming cost V 6 bases and J 0 bases; bases outside gene matches: 14. The CDR3 DNA reads TGCGCCAGCAAGGTTCAGGGACTAGCGGCGCCCAGCTCCTACAATGAGCAGTTCTTC. Its translation is CASKVQGLAAPSSYNEQFF. Complete variable domain (other parts from reference TRBV5-1 and TRBJ2-1): KAGVTQTPRYLIKTRGQQVTLSCSPISGHRSVSWYQQTPGQGLQFLFEYFSETQRNKGNFPGRFSGRQFSNSRSEMNVSTLELGDSALYLCASKVQGLAAPSSYNEQFFGPGTRLTVL.

This clone was observed a single time. The V call is TRBV5-1, the J call TRBJ2-1, with a possible D match to TRBD2 (6 bases). Trimming shortened V by 4 bases and J by 4 bases, and 18 bases separated the two germline ends. Germline V gene lookup returns CDR1 SGHRS and CDR2 YFSETQ. The CDR3 consists of 16 residues. CDR3 loop: CASSAGGLAPYNEQFF. The CDR3 DNA sequence: TGCGCCAGCAGCGCTGGTGGTCTAGCGCCGTACAATGAGCAGTTCTTC.

The J gene is TRBJ1-2, the V gene TRBV5-1, with 7 bases identical to TRBD1. Per the germline V gene, CDR1 is SGHRS and CDR2 is YFSETQ. This CDR3 is built from 15 residues. The ends lost 4 bases at V and 4 bases at J; junction bases unmatched: 10. This chain's CDR3 is CASSPGGGGSYGYTF. Written as DNA, the CDR3 is TGCGCCAGCAGCCCAGGAGGAGGGGGCAGCTATGGCTACACCTTC.

In its sample, this clone was seen once. J is TRBJ2-3 and V is TRBV7-9, with D perhaps matching TRBD2 (6 bases). Trimming removed 3 bases from V and 3 bases from J, with 10 bases in between. The CDR3 spans 14 residues. Germline CDR1 SEHNR, CDR2 FQNEAQ (reference sequence). This CDR3 reads CASSFPGGTDTQYF. The DNA for the CDR3 is TGTGCCAGCAGCTTCCCAGGAGGGACAGATACGCAGTATTTT.

The rearrangement joins TRBV30 to TRBJ2-7, with 7 nucleotides matching TRBD1. The CDR3 is 14 residues long. V dropped 2 bases and J dropped 0; count of bases not matched to a gene: 4. The V gene's germline CDR1 is GTSNPN and CDR2 SVGIG (reference sequence). In DNA, the CDR3 is TGTGCCTGGAGTCCGGACAGGTTCTCCTACGAGCAGTACTTC. Residues: CAWSPDRFSYEQYF.

The genes are TRBV6-5 and TRBJ1-3; maybe TRBD1 (6 bases). CDR1 MNHEY and CDR2 SVGAGI come from the germline V gene. The CDR3 totals 15 residues. The germline V and J ends were trimmed by 8 bases and 1 base, with 15 bases remaining between them. The CDR3 here is CASQGRGRSGNTIYF. In DNA, the CDR3 is TGTGCCAGCCAGGGGAGGGGAAGGTCTGGAAACACCATATATTTT.

This rearrangement joins TRBV10-3 to TRBJ1-4; TRBD1 aligns across 9 bases. J lost 3 bases, V lost 2 bases, and 10 bases had no gene match. Germline CDR1 reads ENHRY; CDR2 reads SYGVKD. CDR3 size: 18 residues. As DNA, the CDR3 is TGTGCCATCAGTGAGACGGGGACAGGGTACACAGCTAATGAAAAACTGTTTTTT. Protein product: CAISETGTGYTANEKLFF.

This chain links TRBV19 with TRBJ1-5, with D tentatively TRBD1 (6 bases). The V end was cut by 6 bases, the J end by 4 bases, with 10 bases between. The CDR3 totals 13 residues. Looked up from germline, CDR1 is LNHDA and CDR2 is SQIVND (reference sequence). The CDR3 nucleotides are TGTGCCAGTAGGACAGGAGGAAATCAGCCCCAGCATTTT. This codes for CASRTGGNQPQHF.

This chain joins TRBV2 and TRBJ2-6; possible D gene TRBD2, 6 bases. V was trimmed by 7 bases and J by 1 base, leaving 11 bases between them. Germline-derived CDR1 and CDR2 are SNHLY and FYNNEI. The CDR3 is 15 amino acids. The CDR3 loop reads CASIFRESGANVLTF. The DNA for the CDR3 is TGTGCCAGCATATTCCGGGAGTCTGGGGCCAACGTCCTGACTTTC. Filled out from reference TRBV2 and TRBJ2-6, the complete variable domain reads EPEVTQTPSHQVTQMGQEVILRCVPISNHLYFYWYRQILGQKVEFLVSFYNNEISEKSEIFDDQFSVERPDGSNFTLKIRSTKLEDSAMYFCASIFRESGANVLTFGAGSRLTVL.

V gene TRBV6-5 combines with J gene TRBJ2-7; tentative D call: TRBD2 (6 bases). This CDR3 has 14 amino acids. Germline V gene lookup returns CDR1 MNHEY and CDR2 SVGAGI. Trimming left V 6 bases short and J 6 bases short, with 18 bases between. This CDR3 reads CASSRDWSAREQYF. For the CDR3, the DNA is TGTGCCAGCAGCCGGGACTGGAGTGCTCGCGAGCAGTACTTC.

The chain recombines TRBV7-2 with TRBJ2-1, with 9 bases that match TRBD1. Germline V lookup: CDR1 SGHTA, CDR2 FQGNSA. V lost 7 bases, J lost 13 bases, and 11 bases stayed unmatched. The CDR3 is made up of 13 amino acids. As DNA, the CDR3 is TGTGCCAGCACCCAACAGGGGGCTGGGGCCCAGTTCTTC. It encodes CASTQQGAGAQFF.

The chain joins TRBV7-9 to TRBJ2-7, with no clear D. CDR3 length: 14 residues. The germline V and J ends were trimmed by 1 base and 0 bases, with 7 bases remaining between them. The germline gives CDR1 SEHNR, CDR2 FQNEAQ (reference sequence). CDR3 nucleotides: TGTGCCAGCAGCTTAGGCGCAAACTCCTACGAGCAGTACTTC. Its protein product is CASSLGANSYEQYF.

The gene calls are TRBV12-5 and TRBJ2-7, with 7 nucleotides matching TRBD1. The germline gives CDR1 LGHNT, CDR2 FRNRAP. The CDR3 runs 15 residues. V lost 0 bases to trimming and J lost 1 base; unmatched junction nucleotides: 3. In DNA, the CDR3 is TGTGCTAGTGGTTTGGTGTCGACAGGGTCCTACGAGCAGTACTTC. As protein: CASGLVSTGSYEQYF.

The chain couples TRBV2 to TRBJ2-1; 10 bases line up with TRBD2. There are 14 residues in the CDR3. V dropped 8 bases and J dropped 7; count of bases not matched to a gene: 8. Germline CDR1 SNHLY, CDR2 FYNNEI. CDR3 sequence (DNA): TGTGCCAGCCTAAGCGGGAGGGCCGTGAATGAGCAGTTCTTC. Protein: CASLSGRAVNEQFF. Based on the CDR3 plus reference TRBV2 and TRBJ2-1, the full variable domain is EPEVTQTPSHQVTQMGQEVILRCVPISNHLYFYWYRQILGQKVEFLVSFYNNEISEKSEIFDDQFSVERPDGSNFTLKIRSTKLEDSAMYFCASLSGRAVNEQFFGPGTRLTVL.

The V and J genes are TRBV5-4 and TRBJ2-2; 7 bases fit TRBD2. There are 16 residues in the CDR3. CDR1 and CDR2 from the germline V gene are SGHNT and YYREEE (reference sequence). J gave up 13 bases and V 1 base, and 16 bases lay outside the gene matches. The CDR3 reads CASSLRPAGHSEGLFF. CDR3 bases: TGTGCCAGCAGCTTGCGTCCAGCGGGGCACTCGGAGGGGCTGTTTTTT.

The V call is TRBV5-1, the J call TRBJ1-2, with D perhaps matching TRBD1 (5 bases). The CDR3 has 13 amino acids. Trimming took 1 base from V and 2 from J, leaving 6 bases between them. Germline V CDR1 and CDR2: SGHRS, YFSETQ. The CDR3 reads CASSLPGNYGYTF. Written as DNA, the CDR3 is TGCGCCAGCAGCTTGCCAGGGAACTATGGCTACACCTTC. The variable domain in full, with the rest retrieved from reference TRBV5-1 and TRBJ1-2, is KAGVTQTPRYLIKTRGQQVTLSCSPISGHRSVSWYQQTPGQGLQFLFEYFSETQRNKGNFPGRFSGRQFSNSRSEMNVSTLELGDSALYLCASSLPGNYGYTFGSGTRLTVV.

J is TRBJ1-5 and V is TRBV7-8; possible D gene TRBD1, 6 bases. The CDR3 sequence is 15 residues long. Trimming removed 5 bases at V and 0 bases at J, with 11 bases between. Germline V CDR1 and CDR2: SGHVS, FQNEAQ. The CDR3 sequence: CASSVGQFSNQPQHF. Here the CDR3 DNA reads TGTGCCAGCAGCGTCGGACAGTTTAGCAATCAGCCCCAGCATTTT.